The 29 T cell receptor beta chains presented below share a single source sample, sequenced in a study of identical twins. TCRdb ran MiXCR on the 5' RACE reads and lists one entry per CDR3 protein. The sample holds hundreds of thousands of distinct CDR3 sequences, 24% seen once. These data also formed part of another study, on T cells expressing NK-cell markers.

Input material: CD4+ T cells sorted from blood. The receptors stem from a woman between 18 and 30 years old in good health.

The chain is built from TRBV6-5 and TRBJ2-5; D gene uncertain. CDR3 size: 11 residues. Trimming shortened V by 0 bases and J by 7 bases, and 3 bases separated the two germline ends. In germline, CDR1 is MNHEY, CDR2 SVGAGI. CDR3 in amino acids: CASSYSRTQYF. In DNA form, the CDR3 reads TGTGCCAGCAGTTACTCTCGGACCCAGTACTTC.

The genes are TRBV12-3 or TRBV12-4 and TRBJ2-7; unclear D gene. The V gene lost 1 base and the J gene lost 6 bases, with 13 bases spanning the gap. This CDR3 has 14 amino acids. The CDR3 coding sequence is TGTGCCAGCAGTTTAGGAGACTGGGGAACCGAGCAGTACTTC. Its translation: CASSLGDWGTEQYF.

This clonotype was recorded a few times. This sequence joins TRBV12-3 or TRBV12-4 and TRBJ2-7; 7 bases align to TRBD1. The ends lost 4 bases at V and 4 bases at J; junction bases unmatched: 1. This CDR3 spans 12 amino acids. DNA for the CDR3: TGTGCCAGCAGTTCGGGACAGTACGAGCAGTACTTC. This translates into CASSSGQYEQYF.

In this sample, this clonotype turned up a few times. The chain joins TRBV20-1 to TRBJ2-2; a possible D gene is TRBD2 (6 bases). Germline-derived CDR1 and CDR2 are DFQATT and SNEGSKA (reference sequence). Trimming shortened V by 6 bases and J by 6 bases, and 11 bases separated the two germline ends. The CDR3 covers 12 residues. The chain's CDR3 is CSAARDSGELFF. CDR3 sequence (DNA): TGCAGTGCCGCGCGGGATTCCGGGGAGCTGTTTTTT.

The table lists this clonotype with a few counts. The chain uses TRBV20-1 and TRBJ2-7; TRBD1 matches 9 bases. The V gene end was trimmed by 5 bases and the J gene end by 3 bases; junction bases not matched to a gene: 5. This CDR3 is 13 amino acids long. The V gene's germline CDR1 is DFQATT and CDR2 SNEGSKA (reference sequence). The CDR3 nucleotides read TGCAGTGCTGCACGGACAGGGGTCTACGAGCAGTACTTC. Its translation is CSAARTGVYEQYF.

The chain recombines TRBV28 with TRBJ2-2; 10 bases match TRBD1. Germline trimming cut 10 bases from V and 4 bases from J; bases unmatched to any gene: 12. CDR1 and CDR2 from the germline V gene are MDHEN and SYDVKM. CDR3 length: 16 amino acids. The CDR3 sequence: CATRVPGQGRTGELFF. The DNA for the CDR3 is TGTGCCACCAGGGTCCCGGGACAGGGGCGCACCGGGGAGCTGTTTTTT.

This clonotype has a handful of counts. The chain combines TRBV20-1 with TRBJ2-5; 9 bases match TRBD2. Germline assignment: CDR1 DFQATT and CDR2 SNEGSKA (reference sequence). The CDR3 contains 14 residues. Losses at the gene ends were 7 bases for V and 4 bases for J; bases not matched to a gene: 10. The CDR3 region is CSVLSGRKGETQYF. CDR3 coding DNA: TGCAGTGTACTGAGCGGGAGGAAAGGAGAGACCCAGTACTTC.

This clonotype was counted a few times. J is TRBJ2-7 and V is TRBV12-3 or TRBV12-4, with 9 nucleotides matching TRBD1. V was pared by 3 bases and J by 5 bases, with 11 bases of the junction left unmatched. CDR3 size: 16 residues. This chain's CDR3 is CASSFVWGQGPHEQYF. In DNA, the CDR3 is TGTGCCAGCAGTTTCGTGTGGGGACAGGGACCCCACGAGCAGTACTTC.

This chain connects TRBV7-2 to TRBJ2-5, with TRBD2 identical over 11 bases. This CDR3 comprises 17 residues. V was clipped by 5 bases and J by 7 bases; unmatched bases: 15. Germline values: CDR1 SGHTA, CDR2 FQGNSA. The CDR3 DNA sequence: TGTGCCAGCAGCCCTAGAGGGCTAGCGGGAGGATTAGGGACCCAGTACTTC. Translation gives CASSPRGLAGGLGTQYF.

This chain connects TRBV20-1 to TRBJ1-5; TRBD1 is a possible D gene (6 bases). In germline, CDR1 is DFQATT, CDR2 SNEGSKA (reference sequence). The CDR3 is 13 residues long. Trimming shortened V by 7 bases and J by 3 bases, and 13 bases separated the two germline ends. The CDR3 region is CSGATGINQPQHF. The CDR3 DNA reads TGCAGTGGCGCGACAGGAATCAATCAGCCCCAGCATTTT.

The V call is TRBV12-3 or TRBV12-4, the J call TRBJ2-1; TRBD1 aligns across 7 bases. This CDR3 has 17 residues. Trimming removed 6 bases from V and 6 bases from J; junction bases left unmatched: 17. Here the CDR3 reads CASSPTGLFPLSNEQFF. The CDR3 nucleotides are TGTGCCAGCAGCCCGACAGGGCTCTTTCCTCTTTCCAATGAGCAGTTCTTC.

The V call is TRBV20-1, the J call TRBJ2-1; 9 nucleotides line up with TRBD1. The germline gives CDR1 DFQATT, CDR2 SNEGSKA (reference sequence). This CDR3 region has 16 residues. V gave up 3 bases and J gave up 3 bases; unmatched junction bases: 9. The CDR3 DNA reads TGCAGTGCTAGGAGGCTGGGGACAGGGTTCTACAATGAGCAGTTCTTC. As protein: CSARRLGTGFYNEQFF.

The table lists this clonotype with a few counts. The V and J genes are TRBV20-1 and TRBJ2-1; D is undetermined. From germline, CDR1 is DFQATT and CDR2 SNEGSKA (reference sequence). Trimming shortened V by 3 bases and J by 8 bases, and 14 bases separated the two germline ends. CDR3 length equals 13 residues. CDR3 loop: CSARNNFPDEQFF. CDR3 nucleotides: TGCAGTGCTAGGAATAACTTCCCCGATGAGCAGTTCTTC.

The sample holds a few counts of this clonotype. This chain links TRBV5-1 with TRBJ2-7; 10 bases are shared with TRBD2. The CDR3 covers 16 residues. V lost 0 bases and J lost 2; bases outside the gene matches: 5. CDR1 SGHRS and CDR2 YFSETQ come from the germline V gene. CDR3 protein: CASSLANSGRAYEQYF. Here the CDR3 DNA reads TGCGCCAGCAGCTTGGCCAACAGCGGGAGGGCCTACGAGCAGTACTTC.

CDR3 nucleotide sequence: TGTGCCAGCAGCGCAGAGGGGGGACTCACAGATACGCAGTATTTT. Translated: CASSAEGGLTDTQYF. The chain recombines TRBV7-6 with TRBJ2-3; D assignment may be TRBD1 or TRBD2 (6 bases each). The CDR3 spans 15 residues. With 5 bases removed from V and 2 bases from J, the gap between germline ends came to 14 bases. Germline values: CDR1 SGHVS, CDR2 FNYEAQ.

This clonotype has just a few counts. This rearrangement joins TRBV7-9 to TRBJ1-1; D gene unclear. Deletions cut 1 base from V and 1 base from J, with 13 bases between. CDR3 length: 16 amino acids. Germline V gene lookup returns CDR1 SEHNR and CDR2 FQNEAQ (reference sequence). Written as DNA, the CDR3 is TGTGCCAGCAGCTTAGTTCCAAGGCAAACGAACACTGAAGCTTTCTTT. Its translation is CASSLVPRQTNTEAFF.

The genes are TRBV29-1 and TRBJ2-1; no firm D call. Germline V gives CDR1 SQVTM, CDR2 ANQGSEA. The V gene lost 3 bases and the J gene lost 2 bases, with 8 bases spanning the gap. The length of the CDR3 is 13 residues. In nucleotides, the CDR3 is TGCAGCGTTGAGCGGAAGACCTACAATGAGCAGTTCTTC. It encodes CSVERKTYNEQFF.

V and J are TRBV2 and TRBJ2-5, with TRBD1 as a possible D gene (6 bases). The V gene's germline CDR1 is SNHLY and CDR2 FYNNEI. CDR3 size: 18 residues. The germline V and J ends were trimmed by 2 bases and 7 bases, with 26 bases remaining between them. CDR3 in DNA: TGTGCCAGCAGTGAAAATTTAATGTCGTCAGGGGACGAAGGGACCCAGTACTTC. Its translation is CASSENLMSSGDEGTQYF.

This clonotype was detected many times. This chain links TRBV20-1 with TRBJ2-5; 10 nucleotides line up with TRBD2. The V and J ends lost 1 base and 2 bases, in that order; junction bases with no gene match: 4. Germline V gives CDR1 DFQATT, CDR2 SNEGSKA (reference sequence). This CDR3 has 15 amino acids. CDR3 region: CSARARAGGQETQYF. The DNA for the CDR3 is TGCAGTGCTAGAGCGCGAGCGGGAGGGCAAGAGACCCAGTACTTC.

V is TRBV10-3 and J is TRBJ2-2; perhaps TRBD2 as D (5 bases). The length of the CDR3 is 15 residues. Germline-derived CDR1 and CDR2 are ENHRY and SYGVKD. The germline V and J ends were trimmed by 6 bases and 4 bases, with 15 bases remaining between them. CDR3 DNA sequence: TGTGCCATCAGGGATACTAGTCCGGGCACCGGGGAGCTGTTTTTT. This gives the protein CAIRDTSPGTGELFF.

This clonotype appeared a few times. The chain has TRBV7-3 and TRBJ1-1; a weak D match, TRBD1 (5 bases). The germline CDR1 and CDR2 sequences are SGHTA and FQGTGA. V was cut by 2 bases and J by 7 bases, with 14 bases left in between. The CDR3 is 14 amino acids. CDR3 amino acids: CASSLAGRVSEAFF. In DNA, the CDR3 is TGTGCCAGCAGCTTAGCAGGGAGGGTTAGTGAAGCTTTCTTT.

CDR3 sequence reads: CSVVAGTGAFF. The CDR3 DNA reads as TGCAGCGTCGTTGCCGGGACAGGGGCCTTCTTC. The rearrangement joins TRBV29-1 to TRBJ2-1; 10 bases fit TRBD1. Looked up from germline, CDR1 is SQVTM and CDR2 is ANQGSEA. The CDR3 has 11 residues. V lost 6 bases and J lost 16; bases outside the gene matches: 9.

V is TRBV20-1 and J is TRBJ2-2; no clear D. This CDR3 contains 14 residues. The ends were cut back, 0 bases at V and 2 bases at J, with 7 bases in the middle. Germline values: CDR1 DFQATT, CDR2 SNEGSKA (reference sequence). Written as DNA, the CDR3 is TGCAGTGCTAGAGATCTCGTAAACACCGGGGAGCTGTTTTTT. This gives the protein CSARDLVNTGELFF.

This clonotype has a handful of counts. The chain combines TRBV15 with TRBJ2-2; D is undetermined. CDR3 length equals 16 residues. Germline V gene data show CDR1 as LNHNV and CDR2 as YYDKDF (reference sequence). Trimming removed 0 bases from V and 0 bases from J, with 8 bases in between. The CDR3 DNA sequence: TGTGCCACCAGCAGAGATCGGCTACCGAACACCGGGGAGCTGTTTTTT. Its translation: CATSRDRLPNTGELFF.

The chain employs TRBV5-4 and TRBJ2-3, with 8 bases fitting TRBD2. Germline CDR1 SGHNT, CDR2 YYREEE (reference sequence). With 4 bases clipped from V and 1 base from J, the junction kept 5 bases outside the gene matches. The CDR3 loop spans 15 amino acids. This chain's CDR3 is CASSDGLARTDTQYF. CDR3 coding DNA: TGTGCCAGCAGCGACGGACTAGCCCGCACAGATACGCAGTATTTT.

The CDR3 is CASSPQGGTLSEQYF. In DNA form, the CDR3 reads TGCGCCAGCAGCCCTCAGGGAGGGACGCTGTCCGAGCAGTACTTC. The gene calls are TRBV5-1 and TRBJ2-7; 7 positions agree with TRBD2. The CDR3 length is 15 residues. V dropped 4 bases and J dropped 6; count of bases not matched to a gene: 13. The germline CDR1 and CDR2 sequences are SGHRS and YFSETQ.

The J gene is TRBJ2-3, the V gene TRBV20-1; D is perhaps TRBD2 (6 bases). Trimming shortened V by 5 bases and J by 2 bases, and 14 bases separated the two germline ends. Germline values: CDR1 DFQATT, CDR2 SNEGSKA (reference sequence). CDR3 length: 14 amino acids. This CDR3 is CSAAVSGITDTQYF. DNA for the CDR3: TGCAGTGCTGCAGTTAGCGGAATCACAGATACGCAGTATTTT.

A note on this clonotype: A much more abundant neighbour one base away suggests this may be a read error. V usage is TRBV7-9 and J usage is TRBJ1-4; D remains unclear. CDR3 length: 14 amino acids. Trimming stripped 5 bases from V and 9 bases from J, with 16 bases between. CDR1 and CDR2 from the germline V gene are SEHNR and FQNEAQ (reference sequence). CDR3: CASSSGAWNQKLFF. For the CDR3, the DNA is TGTGCCAGCAGCAGTGGAGCCTGGAATCAAAAACTGTTTTTT.

This clonotype appeared a few times. The J gene is TRBJ1-1, the V gene TRBV12-3 or TRBV12-4, with D unclear. The CDR3 totals 13 residues. V was clipped by 2 bases and J by 4 bases, with 8 bases between them. In DNA, the CDR3 is TGTGCCAGCAGTTTAAAGGTGACCACTGAAGCTTTCTTT. This encodes CASSLKVTTEAFF.